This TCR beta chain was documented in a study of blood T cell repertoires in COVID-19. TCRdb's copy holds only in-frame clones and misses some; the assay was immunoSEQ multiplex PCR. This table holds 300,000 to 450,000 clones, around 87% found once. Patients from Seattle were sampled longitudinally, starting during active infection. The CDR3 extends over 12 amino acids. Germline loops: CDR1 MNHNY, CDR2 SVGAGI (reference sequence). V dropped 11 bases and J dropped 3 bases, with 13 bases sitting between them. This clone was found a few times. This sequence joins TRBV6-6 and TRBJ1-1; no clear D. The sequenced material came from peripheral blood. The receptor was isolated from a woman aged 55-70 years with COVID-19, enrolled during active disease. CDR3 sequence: CACEGTDTEAFF. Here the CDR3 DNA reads TGTGCCTGCGAGGGAACAGACACTGAAGCTTTCTTT.